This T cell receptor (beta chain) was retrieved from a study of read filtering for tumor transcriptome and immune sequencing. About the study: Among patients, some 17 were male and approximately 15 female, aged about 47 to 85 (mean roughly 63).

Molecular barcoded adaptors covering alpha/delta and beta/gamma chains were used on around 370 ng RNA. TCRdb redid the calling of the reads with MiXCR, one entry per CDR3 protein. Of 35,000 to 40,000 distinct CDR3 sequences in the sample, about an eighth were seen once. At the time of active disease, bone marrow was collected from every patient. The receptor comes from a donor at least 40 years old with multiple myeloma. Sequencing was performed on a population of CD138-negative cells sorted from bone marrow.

Here the CDR3 reads CASSLREGRETQYF. The CDR3 DNA sequence: TGTGCCAGCAGTTTACGGGAGGGTCGAGAGACCCAGTACTTC. The rearrangement uses TRBV28 and TRBJ2-5, with 8 bases that match TRBD2. Unmatched junction bases numbered 3, after V lost 2 bases and J lost 4 bases. This CDR3 spans 14 amino acids. Germline V lookup: CDR1 MDHEN, CDR2 SYDVKM. The full variable domain, completed using reference TRBV28 and TRBJ2-5, is DVKVTQSSRYLVKRTGEKVFLECVQDMDHENMFWYRQDPGLGLRLIYFSYDVKMKEKGDIPEGYSVSREKKERFSLILESASTNQTSMYLCASSLREGRETQYFGPGTRLLVL.